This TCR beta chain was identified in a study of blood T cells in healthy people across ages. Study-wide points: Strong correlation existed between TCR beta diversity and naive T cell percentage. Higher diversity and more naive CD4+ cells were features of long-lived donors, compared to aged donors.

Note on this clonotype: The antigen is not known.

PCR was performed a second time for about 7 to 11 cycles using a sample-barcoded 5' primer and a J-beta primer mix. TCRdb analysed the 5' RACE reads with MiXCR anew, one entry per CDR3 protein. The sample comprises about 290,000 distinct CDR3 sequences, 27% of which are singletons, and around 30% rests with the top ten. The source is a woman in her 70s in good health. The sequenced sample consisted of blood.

DNA for the CDR3: TGTGCCAGCAGCTTAACGGGACTAGCGGGAGTCTACAATGAGCAGTTCTTC. Translation gives CASSLTGLAGVYNEQFF. The rearrangement uses TRBV7-2 and TRBJ2-1; 14 bases map to TRBD2. The ends lost 2 bases at V and 3 bases at J; junction bases unmatched: 3. Per germline, CDR1 SGHTA and CDR2 FQGNSA. The CDR3 sequence is 17 residues long.